The next 15 T cell receptor beta chains were all read from a single sample in a study of blood T cell repertoires in COVID-19. Method: immunoSEQ multiplex PCR; TCRdb's copy keeps in-frame clones and lacks some. In the table there are a few hundred thousand clones, 82% of which are singletons. The sequencing input was peripheral blood. Source of these receptors: an elderly woman with COVID-19, enrolled during active disease.

V and J are TRBV7-8 and TRBJ2-7; the D gene is possibly TRBD1 (6 bases). The CDR3 spans 14 residues. The V gene lost 1 base and the J gene lost 7 bases, with 14 bases spanning the gap. Germline loops: CDR1 SGHVS, CDR2 FQNEAQ. The CDR3 loop reads CASSLGLDRREQYF. CDR3 in DNA: TGTGCCAGCAGCTTAGGCCTCGACAGGAGAGAGCAGTACTTC. Full variable domain (rest looked up from reference TRBV7-8 and TRBJ2-7): GAGVSQSPRYKVAKRGQDVALRCDPISGHVSLFWYQQALGQGPEFLTYFQNEAQLDKSGLPSDRFFAERPEGSVSTLKIQRTQQEDSAVYLCASSLGLDRREQYFGPGTRLTVT.

The gene calls are TRBV29-1 and TRBJ1-1; 7 positions match TRBD1. Germline CDR1 and CDR2: SQVTM and ANQGSEA. V shed 5 bases, J shed 0 bases, and the junction held 3 bases outside the gene matches. This CDR3 region has 13 residues. Here the CDR3 reads CSVRQGLNTEAFF. In nucleotides, the CDR3 is TGCAGCGTTCGACAGGGCCTGAACACTGAAGCTTTCTTT.

V gene TRBV14 combines with J gene TRBJ1-3, with D possibly TRBD1 on 6 matching bases. The CDR3 runs to 14 residues. Trimming removed 1 base at V and 2 bases at J, with 6 bases between. Germline CDR1 reads SGHDN; CDR2 reads FVKESK. CDR3 in amino acids: CASSQAGAGNTIYF. CDR3 sequence (DNA): TGTGCCAGCAGCCAAGCAGGGGCTGGAAACACCATATATTTT.

This chain connects TRBV10-2 to TRBJ1-5; D uncertain. Looked up from germline, CDR1 is WSHSY and CDR2 is SAAADI. This CDR3 comprises 14 residues. The ends were cut back, 3 bases at V and 6 bases at J, with 12 bases in the middle. In nucleotides, the CDR3 is TGCGCCAGCAGTGATTTTGGGGAGTTTCAGCCCCAGCATTTT. Residues: CASSDFGEFQPQHF.

The rearrangement uses TRBV28 and TRBJ2-2; maybe TRBD2 (6 bases). The V and J ends lost 6 bases and 6 bases respectively, with 8 bases between them. Germline CDR1 MDHEN, CDR2 SYDVKM. The CDR3 contains 12 residues. CDR3 sequence reads: CASRGTAGELFF. As DNA, the CDR3 is TGTGCCAGCAGAGGGACTGCCGGGGAGCTGTTTTTT.

The CDR3 DNA sequence: TGTGCCAGCAGTACAGGGTTAACTCGCCTTACTGAAGCTTTCTTT. It specifies CASSTGLTRLTEAFF. The rearrangement links TRBV6-5 to TRBJ1-1, with D perhaps matching TRBD1 (6 bases). V dropped 5 bases and J dropped 5 bases, with 18 bases sitting between them. The CDR3 runs 15 residues. CDR1 MNHEY and CDR2 SVGAGI come from the germline V gene.

The chain couples TRBV4-2 to TRBJ2-1; perhaps TRBD2 as D (6 bases). The CDR3 has 15 amino acids. Germline V gene data show CDR1 as LGHNA and CDR2 as YNFKEQ. Deletions cut 1 base from V and 4 bases from J, with 11 bases between. CDR3 loop: CASSQGPSEYNEQFF. The CDR3 DNA is TGTGCCAGCAGCCAAGGTCCTAGCGAGTACAATGAGCAGTTCTTC.

This chain uses TRBV28 with TRBJ1-2; D perhaps matches TRBD1 (5 bases). V shed 8 bases and J shed 8 bases, with 18 bases lying between them. The germline V gene encodes CDR1 MDHEN and CDR2 SYDVKM. This CDR3 region has 13 residues. In DNA form, the CDR3 reads TGTGCCAGCGGGTCGCCCTCAGGGTGGGGCTACACCTTC. It is translated as CASGSPSGWGYTF.

This clone was seen once. This chain connects TRBV12-5 to TRBJ1-6; 8 bases fit TRBD1. Germline loops: CDR1 LGHNT, CDR2 FRNRAP. The CDR3 is 15 residues long. The V and J ends lost 7 bases and 9 bases, in that order; junction bases with no gene match: 11. The CDR3 region has the DNA TGTGCTAGTGTCCAACAGGGGGTCAGCGGTTCACCCCTCCACTTT. Translated, it gives CASVQQGVSGSPLHF.

The V call is TRBV5-6, the J call TRBJ1-1; no reliable D call. The CDR3 is made up of 11 amino acids. V was clipped by 4 bases and J by 3 bases, with 4 bases between them. Per germline, CDR1 SGHDT and CDR2 YYEEEE. This CDR3 reads CASSRYTEAFF. CDR3 nucleotides: TGTGCCAGCAGCCGGTACACTGAAGCTTTCTTT.

The chain uses TRBV27 and TRBJ1-2; D is possibly TRBD1 (6 bases). CDR1 is MNHEY, CDR2 SMNVEV, per germline (reference sequence). The CDR3 is made up of 11 amino acids. Trimming took off 5 bases at V and 9 bases at J, with 10 bases between the two ends. The CDR3 protein is CASSRGGSYTF. CDR3 coding DNA: TGTGCCAGCAGTAGGGGGGGGAGCTACACCTTC.

In its sample, this clone was seen a few times. The chain recombines TRBV3-1 (or the pseudogene TRBV3-2) with TRBJ1-6; maybe TRBD1 (5 bases). This CDR3 contains 18 residues. Germline V lookup: CDR1 LGHDT, CDR2 YNNKEL (reference sequence). V was trimmed by 2 bases and J by 7 bases, leaving 21 bases between them. The CDR3 bases are TGTGCCAGCAGCCAAATGATTATAGCTGCGGGGGAGAATTCACCCCTCCACTTT. Its protein is CASSQMIIAAGENSPLHF.

The chain carries TRBV6-6 and TRBJ1-6; tentative D call: TRBD1 (6 bases). Per the germline V gene, CDR1 is MNHNY and CDR2 is SVGAGI (reference sequence). This CDR3 has 14 residues. Trimming took 2 bases from V and 7 from J, leaving 9 bases between them. CDR3 sequence reads: CASSYERGNSPLHF. The CDR3 nucleotides are TGTGCCAGCAGTTACGAGAGGGGGAATTCACCCCTCCACTTT.

The chain has TRBV21-1 and TRBJ1-5. TRBV21-1 represents a pseudogene. The CDR3 runs to 14 residues. The CDR3 sequence is CASSKRLSNQPQHF. CDR3 DNA sequence: TGTGCCAGCAGCAAACGACTCAGCAATCAGCCCCAGCATTTT.

The rearrangement links TRBV28 to TRBJ2-3; 8 bases fit TRBD1. From germline, CDR1 is MDHEN and CDR2 SYDVKM. Trimming at V came to 4 bases and at J to 4 bases, leaving 7 bases not matched to a gene. This CDR3 is built from 15 residues. The CDR3 region is CASSSLGQGADTQYF. In nucleotides, the CDR3 is TGTGCCAGCAGTTCCCTCGGACAGGGTGCAGATACGCAGTATTTT.